Shown below are 5 T cell receptor beta chains from a single sample sequenced in a study of T cells in Graves' hyperthyroidism and ophthalmopathy. Amplification of TCR beta CDR3 regions was performed using RNA transcripts as template. TCR CDR3 underwent first-round RT-PCR with the HTBI primer set. TCRdb used MiXCR to reprocess the multiplex PCR reads, holding one entry per CDR3 protein. The sample consists of about 690,000 distinct CDR3 sequences, 17% of them appearing once. Source material: blood. These receptors were obtained from a man in his fifties with Graves' hyperthyroidism.

This clonotype appeared many times. The chain recombines TRBV20-1 with TRBJ2-1; no reliable D call. The CDR3 is 15 amino acids. Trimming cost V 6 bases and J 4 bases, with 19 bases left between them. CDR1 is DFQATT, CDR2 SNEGSKA, per germline (reference sequence). The CDR3 coding sequence is TGCAGTGCAATGGAGCAGGCCCCACCGTACAATGAGCAGTTCTTC. Its protein product is CSAMEQAPPYNEQFF.

This clonotype was seen at least ten times. The chain is built from TRBV28 and TRBJ2-3; D perhaps matches TRBD1 (6 bases). The length of the CDR3 is 15 residues. CDR1 is MDHEN and CDR2 is SYDVKM in the germline V gene. V lost 3 bases and J 0 bases, leaving 10 bases between the germline ends. CDR3 bases: TGTGCCAGCAGTTTTGGACAGTCTAGCACAGATACGCAGTATTTT. Amino acids: CASSFGQSSTDTQYF.

In its sample, this clonotype was seen a few times. The rearrangement uses TRBV12-3 or TRBV12-4 and TRBJ2-7; TRBD1 matches 11 bases. This CDR3 is 14 amino acids long. J was trimmed by 6 bases and V by 7 bases; bases with no gene match: 8. The CDR3 sequence is CASKDYGTGGEQYF. The CDR3 DNA reads as TGTGCCAGCAAAGATTACGGGACAGGGGGCGAGCAGTACTTC.

This clonotype was detected many times. This chain links TRBV9 with TRBJ2-1; TRBD2 aligns across 13 bases. Germline lookup yields CDR1 SGDLS and CDR2 YYNGEE. CDR3 size: 16 residues. V was pared by 5 bases and J by 8 bases, with 10 bases of the junction left unmatched. This CDR3 reads CASSPGTSGVGDEQFF. CDR3 in DNA: TGTGCCAGCAGTCCCGGGACTAGCGGGGTCGGGGATGAGCAGTTCTTC.

This rearrangement joins TRBV5-1 to TRBJ2-3, with 7 nucleotides matching TRBD2. With V trimmed by 6 bases and J by 3 bases, 7 bases remained unmatched. Germline CDR1 is SGHRS and CDR2 is YFSETQ. The CDR3 is made up of 14 amino acids. The CDR3 loop reads CASNLLASTDTQYF. Written as DNA, the CDR3 is TGCGCCAGCAACTTACTAGCGTCGACAGATACGCAGTATTTT.